Shown below are 12 T cell receptor beta chains from a single sample sequenced in a study of CD8+ T cells in alopecia areata (dated by TCRdb to between 2018 and 2020). Interpreted using the paper, the time point label stands for: less than five weeks on oral tofacitinib. Reading the label with the study, this specimen's treatment or condition is: oral pan-JAK inhibitor, 5-10 mg twice daily. Library generation was performed with the immunoSEQ multiplex PCR assay. To provide template for TCR sequencing, every sample had RNA extracted and reverse transcribed into cDNA. What TCRdb holds here is the immuneACCESS table cut down to in-frame rearrangements. Part of the clones is not present; checked against another copy, under half of the missing clones reflect an unresolved V gene, and the others are unexplained. Here the sample has some 220,000 clones; roughly 56% occur a single time. The top ten clonotypes cover around 1.5% of the sample.

The starting material was CD4+ T cells sorted from blood, obtained at week 4, from a patient treated with tofacitinib. The receptor source for this set is a human donor with alopecia areata.

This chain uses TRBV7-2 with TRBJ2-5, with TRBD2 identical over 7 bases. Germline V gene lookup returns CDR1 SGHTA and CDR2 FQGNSA. Trimming took 2 bases from V and 2 from J; bases not matched to a gene: 5. The length of the CDR3 is 15 residues. CDR3 in DNA: TGTGCCAGCAGCTTAATTTCGGGGGGACAAGAGACCCAGTACTTC. This sequence encodes CASSLISGGQETQYF.

The chain carries TRBV4-1 and TRBJ2-1, with TRBD1 matching 9 bases. Germline V gene data show CDR1 as MGHRA and CDR2 as YSYEKL. J gave up 3 bases and V 3 bases, and 9 bases lay outside the gene matches. This CDR3 spans 17 amino acids. The CDR3 bases are TGCGCCAGCAGCCAGGCGCCGGGACAGGGTGGCTACAATGAGCAGTTCTTC. Encoded protein: CASSQAPGQGGYNEQFF.

Note on this clone: This specimen includes other DNA sequences encoding the same CDR3. The chain links TRBV29-1 to TRBJ1-5; weak D call: TRBD1 (6 bases). V was pared by 6 bases and J by 4 bases, with 10 bases between. CDR3 size: 12 residues. Germline V gene sequence: CDR1 SQVTM, CDR2 ANQGSEA. CDR3 residues: CSVGGENQPQHF. The CDR3 region has the DNA TGCAGCGTAGGGGGGGAAAATCAGCCCCAGCATTTT.

The genes are TRBV30 and TRBJ1-6, with D hard to call. The V end lost 2 bases, the J end lost 9 bases, and 8 bases lay between the germline ends. Germline lookup yields CDR1 GTSNPN and CDR2 SVGIG (reference sequence). The CDR3 spans 12 residues. This chain's CDR3 is CAWSHGGSPLHF. The CDR3 coding sequence is TGTGCCTGGAGTCACGGTGGTTCACCCCTCCACTTT.

The V gene is TRBV29-1, the J gene TRBJ1-2; 7 bases line up with TRBD1. With 4 bases clipped from V and 6 bases from J, the junction kept 8 bases outside the gene matches. This CDR3 region has 13 residues. Germline V gene data show CDR1 as SQVTM and CDR2 as ANQGSEA. The CDR3: CSVVGRQGNGYTF. The CDR3 coding sequence is TGCAGCGTTGTGGGCCGACAGGGTAATGGCTACACCTTC. The full variable domain, rest sourced from reference TRBV29-1 and TRBJ1-2, is SAVISQKPSRDICQRGTSLTIQCQVDSQVTMMFWYRQQPGQSLTLIATANQGSEATYESGFVIDKFPISRPNLTFSTLTVSNMSPEDSSIYLCSVVGRQGNGYTFGSGTRLTVV.

This clone has only a few counts. This chain joins TRBV7-2 and TRBJ1-4; 9 positions agree with TRBD1. The CDR3 covers 14 residues. Per the germline V gene, CDR1 is SGHTA and CDR2 is FQGNSA. With V trimmed by 3 bases and J by 7 bases, 3 bases remained unmatched. CDR3 DNA: TGTGCCAGCAGCTTGGGGACAGGGAGTGAAAAACTGTTTTTT. Its protein is CASSLGTGSEKLFF.

This sequence joins TRBV4-2 and TRBJ1-1, with D uncertain. Between the trimmed V and J ends, which lost 5 bases and 0 bases, there was a span of 19 bases. Germline V lookup: CDR1 LGHNA, CDR2 YNFKEQ. The CDR3 spans 17 residues. CDR3 nucleotide sequence: TGTGCCAGCAGCGCTTCGAGGGCGGGCTCACTGAACACTGAAGCTTTCTTT. Translated: CASSASRAGSLNTEAFF.

This sequence joins TRBV10-3 and TRBJ2-3; 8 bases are shared with TRBD2. The CDR3 has 13 amino acids. J lost 2 bases, V lost 10 bases, and 5 bases had no gene match. Germline CDR1 is ENHRY and CDR2 is SYGVKD. CDR3 coding DNA: TGTGCCACCATGACTAGCGACACAGATACGCAGTATTTT. Protein: CATMTSDTDTQYF.

This clone was seen a few times. The gene calls are TRBV11-2 and TRBJ2-5; maybe TRBD2 (5 bases). With 4 bases removed from V and 5 bases from J, the gap between germline ends came to 11 bases. CDR1 is SGHAT and CDR2 is FQNNGV in the germline V gene. The CDR3 extends over 13 amino acids. The CDR3 DNA follows: TGTGCCAGCAGCTATTCCCAGCGGGAGACCCAGTACTTC. Translating it yields CASSYSQRETQYF. Variable domain in full (rest from reference TRBV11-2 and TRBJ2-5): EAGVAQSPRYKIIEKRQSVAFWCNPISGHATLYWYQQILGQGPKLLIQFQNNGVVDDSQLPKDRFSAERLKGVDSTLKIQPAKLEDSAVYLCASSYSQRETQYFGPGTRLLVL.

The chain carries TRBV6-5 and TRBJ1-3; D possibly corresponds to TRBD1 (6 bases). This CDR3 has 14 residues. The V end was cut by 4 bases, the J end by 8 bases, with 15 bases between. Germline values: CDR1 MNHEY, CDR2 SVGAGI. The CDR3 reads CASSSLGGPDTIYF. CDR3 nucleotides: TGTGCCAGCAGTTCCCTCGGGGGGCCGGACACCATATATTTT.

This clone has just one count. The chain has TRBV30 and TRBJ2-7; D might be TRBD1 or TRBD2, each matching 7 bases. Per the germline V gene, CDR1 is GTSNPN and CDR2 is SVGIG (reference sequence). V was shortened by 4 bases and J by 6 bases, with 16 bases between the two germline ends. The CDR3 is 13 residues long. The CDR3: CAWNREAGGEQYF. The DNA of the CDR3 is TGTGCCTGGAATCGGGAGGCAGGGGGCGAGCAGTACTTC.

This clone was picked up a small number of times. The chain carries TRBV27 and TRBJ2-5; D is possibly TRBD1 (5 bases). The V end was cut by 4 bases, the J end by 11 bases, with 14 bases between. The CDR3 has 12 residues. Germline V gene lookup returns CDR1 MNHEY and CDR2 SMNVEV (reference sequence). CDR3 nucleotides: TGTGCCAGCAGTTCAGACAGACATAGTCAGTACTTC. Residues: CASSSDRHSQYF.